This T cell receptor beta chain was sequenced during a study of CD8 T cells in ankylosing spondylitis. Study outcomes and limitations: A motif of eight or nine highly homologous TCR beta variants was seen as apparently characteristic of ankylosing spondylitis blood. Disease-linked clones bore a CD8+ phenotype, appearing relatively rarely in peripheral blood. Clones linked to disease were reported to show significant enrichment in matched ankylosing spondylitis synovial fluid.

Scientists made TCR beta libraries using quantitative 5'-RACE with molecular barcodes. TCRdb used MiXCR to reprocess the 5' RACE reads, holding one entry per CDR3 protein. The data contain approximately 540,000 distinct CDR3 sequences, approximately 11% of them seen just once; the ten biggest clones take up 6.5% to 7%. On this clonotype itself: Antigen: not known.

Trimming left V 1 base short and J 1 base short, with 12 bases between. The CDR3 extends over 16 amino acids. Germline V gene sequence: CDR1 SGHRS, CDR2 YFSETQ. Material: blood, either unsorted or a sorted T cell fraction (not recorded which). The sequence derives from a male donor with ankylosing spondylitis. The rearrangement links TRBV5-1 to TRBJ2-1; D remains ambiguous. CDR3 protein: CASSLFYSPSYNEQFF. CDR3 DNA: TGCGCCAGCAGCTTGTTTTACAGTCCTTCCTACAATGAGCAGTTCTTC.